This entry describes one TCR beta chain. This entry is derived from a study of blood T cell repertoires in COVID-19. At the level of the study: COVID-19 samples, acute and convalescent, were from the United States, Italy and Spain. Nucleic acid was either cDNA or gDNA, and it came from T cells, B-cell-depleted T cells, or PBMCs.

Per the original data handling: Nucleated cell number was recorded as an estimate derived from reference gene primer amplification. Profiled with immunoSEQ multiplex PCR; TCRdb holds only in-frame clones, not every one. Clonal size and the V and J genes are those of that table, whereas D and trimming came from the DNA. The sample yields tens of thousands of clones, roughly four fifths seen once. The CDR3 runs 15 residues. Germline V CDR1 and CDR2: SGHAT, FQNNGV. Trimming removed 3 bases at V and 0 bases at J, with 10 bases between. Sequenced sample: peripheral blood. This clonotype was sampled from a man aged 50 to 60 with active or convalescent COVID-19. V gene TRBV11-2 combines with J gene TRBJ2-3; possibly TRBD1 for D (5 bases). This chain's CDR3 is CASSFTGLSTDTQYF. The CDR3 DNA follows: TGTGCCAGCAGCTTCACAGGCCTTAGCACAGATACGCAGTATTTT.